This TCR beta chain was captured in a study of shared clonotypes between healthy human individuals. It was roughly 200 ng DNA, about 30,000 T cell genomes, that sorted-subset replicate PCRs used. This table comes from immunoSEQ multiplex PCR, and its TCRdb copy is limited to in-frame clones, with some not included. The sample carries millions of clones, around 90% recorded once. This receptor was obtained from a man between 18 and 29 years old in good health. Sequencing was performed on naive CD4+ T cells sorted from blood. As for subset: CD45RA+ positively selected.

The DNA of the CDR3 is TGTGCCAGCAGCGTACTTTCGACTTCTGGAAACACCATATATTTT. Protein: CASSVLSTSGNTIYF. The genes are TRBV9 and TRBJ1-3, with D uncertain. The CDR3 covers 15 residues. CDR1 SGDLS and CDR2 YYNGEE come from the germline V gene. V was trimmed by 1 base and J by 1 base, leaving 9 bases between them.